Given below is one T cell receptor beta chain in context. Antigen unknown. The donors gave bone marrow, and they were healthy. The data stem from a study of cytomegalovirus exposure and HLA in healthy donors. Whole-study findings and limits: HLA alleles were associated with roughly 15,000 TCR beta sequences in a later analysis at 0.05 false discovery rate. Most TCR sequences were seen very rarely across donors, but some public TCRs occurred in many.

PCR used 60 Vbeta primers and 13 Jbeta primers. TCRdb's copy holds only in-frame clones and misses some; the assay was immunoSEQ multiplex PCR. Among 170,000 or so clones listed, less than 90% were seen once. The TCR was taken from a man aged 50 or older in good health and CMV-seronegative. Sequencing was performed on PBMCs.

The CDR3 coding sequence is TGCGCCAGCAGCTCCTCGGGGTGGACCGGGGAGCTGTTTTTT. It translates to CASSSSGWTGELFF. This chain links TRBV5-1 with TRBJ2-2, with D maybe TRBD2 (5 bases). V shed 3 bases and J shed 5 bases, with 11 bases lying between them. Per germline, CDR1 SGHRS and CDR2 YFSETQ. This CDR3 has 14 residues.